What follows are 10 T cell receptor beta chains derived from one specimen sequenced in a study of T cell responses to AZD1222 COVID-19 vaccine. Produced via immunoSEQ multiplex PCR; TCRdb's table is partial and in-frame only. The sample has some 140,000 clones, around nine tenths seen once; the top ten hold over 1.5%. The sequencing used peripheral blood, collected on day 0 of AZD1222 vaccination. Source of these receptors: an adult in good health.

The CDR3 bases are TGTGCCAGCAGCTTACGACCGGACAGGGCTTCGGACATTCAGTACTTC. Its protein is CASSLRPDRASDIQYF. The gene calls are TRBV7-2 and TRBJ2-4, with TRBD1 identical over 8 bases. The germline V gene has CDR1 SGHTA and CDR2 FQGNSA. CDR3 length: 16 amino acids. V dropped 2 bases and J dropped 8; count of bases not matched to a gene: 11.

The chain is built from TRBV27 and TRBJ2-3; possibly TRBD2 for D (6 bases). Looked up from germline, CDR1 is MNHEY and CDR2 is SMNVEV (reference sequence). V lost 1 base and J 3 bases, leaving 23 bases between the germline ends. The CDR3 is 19 residues long. The CDR3 DNA reads TGTGCCAGCAGTTTATTTTGGGGGTCATCAGGCGGGGAAACAGATACGCAGTATTTT. Protein: CASSLFWGSSGGETDTQYF.

This clone was recorded a few times. The V gene is TRBV28, the J gene TRBJ2-1, with a weak D call TRBD1 (5 bases). V was pared by 3 bases and J by 8 bases, with 14 bases between. The CDR3 spans 14 residues. Germline CDR1 reads MDHEN; CDR2 reads SYDVKM. The DNA for the CDR3 is TGTGCCAGCAGTTTTTTTAGGGGTTCGCATGAGCAGTTCTTC. This sequence encodes CASSFFRGSHEQFF.

CDR3 coding DNA: TGCAGCGTCCGGACAGGGGATAACACCGGGGAGCTGTTTTTT. This encodes CSVRTGDNTGELFF. The J gene is TRBJ2-2, the V gene TRBV29-1; TRBD1 matches 9 bases. Germline assignment: CDR1 SQVTM and CDR2 ANQGSEA. Unmatched junction bases numbered 4, after V lost 6 bases and J lost 2 bases. The CDR3 loop spans 14 amino acids.

The genes are TRBV4-1 and TRBJ2-1; D uncertain. CDR1 is MGHRA and CDR2 is YSYEKL in the germline V gene. V was pared by 2 bases and J by 5 bases, with 22 bases between. There are 18 residues in the CDR3. DNA of the CDR3: TGCGCCAGCAGCCAAATGGCGGCCGGGCTGCTGGTTAACAATGAGCAGTTCTTC. Its protein is CASSQMAAGLLVNNEQFF.

CDR3 DNA sequence: TGCGCCAGCAGCTTTGACGCGGGGCCCCCACCTGGAAACACCATATATTTT. It yields the protein CASSFDAGPPPGNTIYF. The chain couples TRBV5-1 to TRBJ1-3; the D gene is possibly TRBD1 (5 bases). The CDR3 sequence is 17 residues long. Trimming stripped 2 bases from V and 2 bases from J, with 17 bases between. Germline V lookup: CDR1 SGHRS, CDR2 YFSETQ.

The chain combines TRBV2 with TRBJ1-2; D is unclear. Germline V gives CDR1 SNHLY, CDR2 FYNNEI. The CDR3 covers 9 residues. Trimming pared 6 bases from V and 4 bases from J, leaving 0 bases between. The CDR3 coding sequence is TGTGCCAGCAGCTATGGCTACACCTTC. Translation gives CASSYGYTF.

The chain recombines TRBV28 with TRBJ1-1; D uncertain. The germline V gene has CDR1 MDHEN and CDR2 SYDVKM. The CDR3 runs 14 residues. V was shortened by 7 bases and J by 0 bases, with 12 bases between the two germline ends. CDR3 nucleotide sequence: TGTGCCAGCATTCTTGGACGGATGAACACTGAAGCTTTCTTT. This gives the protein CASILGRMNTEAFF.

This rearrangement joins TRBV19 to TRBJ1-1; no clear D. CDR1 and CDR2 (germline): LNHDA, SQIVND (reference sequence). The ends were cut back, 5 bases at V and 2 bases at J, with 12 bases in the middle. The CDR3 totals 14 residues. The CDR3 sequence is CASSEIRGNTEAFF. The CDR3 bases are TGTGCCAGTAGTGAAATCCGGGGTAACACTGAAGCTTTCTTT.

V usage is TRBV5-1 and J usage is TRBJ1-1; tentatively, D is TRBD1 (6 bases). The CDR3 is 14 amino acids. Germline values: CDR1 SGHRS, CDR2 YFSETQ. The V and J ends lost 7 bases and 4 bases respectively, with 17 bases between them. This chain's CDR3 is CASFVGGTRTEAFF. As DNA, the CDR3 is TGCGCCAGCTTTGTAGGGGGGACTCGCACTGAAGCTTTCTTT.